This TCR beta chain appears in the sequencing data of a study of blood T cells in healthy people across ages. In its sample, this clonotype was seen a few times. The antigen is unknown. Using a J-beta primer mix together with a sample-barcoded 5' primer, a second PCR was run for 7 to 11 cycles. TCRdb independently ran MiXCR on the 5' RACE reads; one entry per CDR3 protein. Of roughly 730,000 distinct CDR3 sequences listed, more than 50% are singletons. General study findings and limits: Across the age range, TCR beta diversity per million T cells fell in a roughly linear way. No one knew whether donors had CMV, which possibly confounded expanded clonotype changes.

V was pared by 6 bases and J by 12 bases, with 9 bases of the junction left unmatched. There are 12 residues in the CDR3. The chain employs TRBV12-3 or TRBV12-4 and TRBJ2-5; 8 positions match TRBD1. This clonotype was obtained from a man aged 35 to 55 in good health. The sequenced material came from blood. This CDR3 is CASSPQPGQEYF. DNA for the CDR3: TGTGCCAGCAGCCCCCAGCCGGGACAGGAGTACTTC.